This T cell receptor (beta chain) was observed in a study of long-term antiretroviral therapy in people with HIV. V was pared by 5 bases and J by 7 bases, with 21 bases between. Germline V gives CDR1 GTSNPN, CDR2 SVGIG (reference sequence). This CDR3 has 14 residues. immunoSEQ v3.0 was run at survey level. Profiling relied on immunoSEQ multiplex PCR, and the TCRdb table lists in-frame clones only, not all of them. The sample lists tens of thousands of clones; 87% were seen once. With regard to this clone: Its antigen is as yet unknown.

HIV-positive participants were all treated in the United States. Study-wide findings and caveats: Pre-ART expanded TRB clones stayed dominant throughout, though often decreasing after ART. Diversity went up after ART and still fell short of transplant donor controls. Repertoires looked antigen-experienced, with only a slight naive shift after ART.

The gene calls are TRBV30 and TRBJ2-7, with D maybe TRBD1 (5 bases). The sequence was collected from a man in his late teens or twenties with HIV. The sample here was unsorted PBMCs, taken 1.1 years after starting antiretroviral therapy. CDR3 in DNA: TGTGCCTGGGCTTTCTGGAAGGAGCAGGGTGAGCAGTACTTC. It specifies CAWAFWKEQGEQYF.